The rows below give T cell receptor beta chains drawn from one sample of a study of T cells in Graves' hyperthyroidism and ophthalmopathy. A single record per CDR3 protein comes from TCRdb applying MiXCR to the multiplex PCR reads. The sample includes hundreds of thousands of distinct CDR3 sequences, 46% of them seen just once. Sequenced input: peripheral blood or thyroid tissue (not recorded which). These TCRs come from a woman aged 18-29 years with Graves' hyperthyroidism. Both conserved end residues are part of each CDR3. The D gene is left open where the match is weak. Clone size is not always given. Where it is, it says once, few, many or a class for expanded clones.

TRBJ2-7 | TRBD2 | TRBV7-6 | NA | CASSILAGGLYEQYF | TGTGCCAGCAGCATCCTAGCGGGAGGGTTGTACGAGCAGTACTTC
TRBJ2-7 | TRBD2 | TRBV9 | NA | CASSFGLAGWYEQYF | TGTGCCAGCAGCTTCGGACTAGCGGGATGGTACGAGCAGTACTTC
TRBJ2-7 | TRBD1 | TRBV29-1 | few | CSVGGVGTGGYEQYF | TGCAGCGTTGGGGGTGTAGGGACAGGGGGCTACGAGCAGTACTTC
TRBJ2-7 | TRBD2 | TRBV20-1 | NA | CSAPPLAGGGEEQYF | TGCAGTGCTCCCCCCCTAGCGGGAGGAGGAGAAGAGCAGTACTTC
TRBJ2-7 | NA | TRBV7-9 | NA | CASSNRDNTYEQYF | TGTGCCAGCAGCAACAGGGATAATACCTACGAGCAGTACTTC
TRBJ1-3 | NA | TRBV20-1 | NA | CSARTGFGNTIYF | TGCAGTGCTCGTACAGGGTTTGGAAACACCATATATTTT
TRBJ2-6 | NA | TRBV7-2 | many | CASSLQTGANVLTF | TGTGCCAGCAGCTTACAGACTGGGGCCAACGTCCTGACTTTC
TRBJ1-6 | NA | TRBV10-3 | few | CASSRNSNNSPLHF | TGTGCCAGCAGTCGTAACAGTAATAATTCACCCCTCCACTTT
TRBJ2-5 | TRBD2 | TRBV5-6 | few | CASNTGTSPKAETQYF | TGTGCCAGCAATACCGGGACTAGCCCTAAGGCGGAGACCCAGTACTTC
TRBJ2-2 | TRBD2 | TRBV6-4 | NA | CASSDELAGVTGELFF | TGTGCCAGCAGTGACGAACTAGCGGGAGTCACCGGGGAGCTGTTTTTT
TRBJ1-2 | NA | TRBV7-2 | many | CASSLVRRRSSYTF | TGTGCCAGCAGCTTAGTCCGACGGCGATCAAGCTACACCTTC
TRBJ1-6 | NA | TRBV2 | NA | CASSGVGESPLHF | TGTGCCAGCAGTGGGGTTGGGGAATCACCCCTCCACTTT
TRBJ2-2 | NA | TRBV7-4 | few | CASSTARAGGELFF | TGTGCCAGCAGCACCGCACGGGCCGGCGGGGAGCTGTTTTTT
TRBJ2-5 | TRBD1 | TRBV24-1 | NA | CATSDTRGETQYF | TGTGCCACCAGTGATACCAGGGGGGAGACCCAGTACTTC
TRBJ1-5 | NA | TRBV24-1 | many | CATSDPLTGQPQHF | TGTGCCACCAGTGATCCACTCACAGGGCAGCCCCAGCATTTT
TRBJ2-5 | TRBD1 | TRBV11-1 | many | CASSAWAGGGETQYF | TGTGCCAGCAGCGCCTGGGCAGGGGGCGGTGAGACCCAGTACTTC
TRBJ2-5 | TRBD2 | TRBV7-9 | few | CASIPRTSGETQYF | TGTGCCAGCATTCCCCGTACTAGCGGAGAGACCCAGTACTTC
TRBJ1-1 | NA | TRBV2 | many | CASPDGEAFF | TGTGCCAGCCCTGACGGTGAAGCTTTCTTT
TRBJ2-2 | NA | TRBV5-1 | NA | CASSLSSGLTGELFF | TGCGCCAGCAGCTTGAGTAGCGGCCTCACCGGGGAGCTGTTTTTT
TRBJ1-1 | NA | TRBV29-1 | NA | CSVPGKGGTEAFF | TGCAGCGTGCCCGGGAAGGGGGGCACTGAAGCTTTCTTT
TRBJ2-2 | NA | TRBV7-8 | NA | CASSTGANTGELFF | TGTGCCAGCAGTACCGGAGCGAACACCGGGGAGCTGTTTTTT
TRBJ2-7 | NA | TRBV2 | once | CASSEGDMPRQYF | TGTGCCAGCAGTGAGGGGGACATGCCCAGGCAGTACTTC
TRBJ1-2 | NA | TRBV10-1 | many | CASIPPLRPYGYTF | TGCGCCAGCATCCCTCCCCTCAGGCCTTATGGCTACACCTTC
TRBJ1-1 | TRBD1 | TRBV2 | few | CASLQIQGREAFF | TGTGCCAGTCTGCAGATACAGGGGCGGGAAGCTTTCTTT
TRBJ2-5 | TRBD1 | TRBV24-1 | NA | CATSDQGQGQYF | TGTGCCACCAGTGATCAAGGACAGGGCCAGTACTTC
TRBJ1-5 | NA | TRBV29-1 | NA | CSFAWRVFRGDQPQHF | TGCAGCTTCGCTTGGCGGGTATTTAGGGGCGATCAGCCCCAGCATTTT
TRBJ2-5 | NA | TRBV10-2 | once | CASSEGWGEETQYF | TGCGCCAGCAGTGAAGGCTGGGGGGAAGAGACCCAGTACTTC
TRBJ2-5 | NA | TRBV7-4 | NA | CASSQFPGETQYF | TGCGCCAGCAGCCAATTCCCGGGGGAGACCCAGTACTTC
TRBJ2-6 | TRBD1 | TRBV7-9 | NA | CASSQARGPGANVLTF | TGCGCCAGCAGCCAGGCCAGGGGGCCTGGGGCCAACGTCCTGACTTTC
TRBJ1-2 | NA | TRBV7-2 | few | CASSPSKGVPGGYTF | TGTGCCAGCAGCCCCTCGAAGGGTGTGCCCGGTGGCTACACCTTC
TRBJ2-5 | TRBD1 | TRBV25-1 | many | CASSEYKGQGVGETQYF | TGTGCCAGCAGTGAATATAAGGGACAGGGGGTTGGTGAGACCCAGTACTTC
TRBJ1-1 | NA | TRBV14 | NA | CASSHIRGYRVTEAFF | TGTGCCAGCAGCCATATTAGGGGCTACAGGGTGACTGAAGCTTTCTTT
TRBJ1-2 | NA | TRBV29-1 | many | CSVQTGANYGYTF | TGCAGCGTTCAGACAGGAGCTAACTATGGCTACACCTTC
TRBJ2-5 | NA | TRBV7-2 | many | CASSVGMAETQYF | TGTGCCAGCAGTGTGGGGATGGCGGAGACCCAGTACTTC
TRBJ2-7 | TRBD2 | TRBV7-3 | once | CASSSPTSGSPEQYF | TGCGCCAGCAGCTCCCCGACTAGCGGGTCTCCCGAGCAGTACTTC
TRBJ1-2 | NA | TRBV7-2 | NA | CASSLLAGERVYGYTF | TGTGCCAGCAGCTTATTGGCAGGGGAGAGGGTATATGGCTACACCTTC
TRBJ2-2 | TRBD2 | TRBV29-1 | few | CSVEVSGRDDTGELFF | TGCAGCGTTGAAGTTAGCGGGAGGGATGACACCGGGGAGCTGTTTTTT
TRBJ2-3 | TRBD2 | TRBV11-2 | NA | CASSPGTRDTQYF | TGTGCCAGCAGCCCCGGGACTAGAGATACGCAGTATTTT
TRBJ2-7 | NA | TRBV7-6 | NA | CASSLVIGETPYEQYF | TGTGCCAGCAGCTTAGTTATCGGTGAAACCCCTTACGAGCAGTACTTC
TRBJ2-5 | NA | TRBV29-1 | many | CSPFGQQETQYF | TGCAGCCCGTTCGGACAACAAGAGACCCAGTACTTC
TRBJ1-4 | TRBD1 | TRBV12-3/TRBV12-4 | NA | CASSYRGQDEKLFF | TGTGCCAGCAGTTACAGGGGGCAAGATGAAAAACTGTTTTTT
TRBJ1-4 | TRBD1 | TRBV20-1 | once | CSPRPRGLREKLFF | TGCAGTCCAAGACCCAGGGGGCTGAGGGAAAAACTGTTTTTT
TRBJ1-1 | NA | TRBV20-1 | many | CSARLVNTEAFF | TGCAGTGCTAGGTTAGTGAACACTGAAGCTTTCTTT